Listed below are T cell receptor beta chains from one sample, sequenced in a study of cytomegalovirus exposure and HLA in healthy donors. Data came from immunoSEQ multiplex PCR; TCRdb stores just in-frame clones and leaves some out. The sample records about 200,000 clones, roughly four fifths being singletons. Sequences were obtained from PBMCs. The receptor source for this set is a middle-aged woman in good health and CMV-seronegative. Both conserved end residues are part of each CDR3. The D gene is left open where the match is weak. Size tells how often a clone was seen (once, few, many) or the class of an expanded clone, and some rows leave it out.

abundance | j_gene | d_gene | v_gene | CDR3nt | CDR3aa
- | TRBJ2-5 | TRBD2 | TRBV5-1 | TGCGCCAGCAGCTTGGATGCGGGAGCTAATAGAGGCCAGTACTTC | CASSLDAGANRGQYF
- | TRBJ1-1 | - | TRBV7-9 | TGTGCCAGCAGCTCCCCAGGAGGCACTGAAGCTTTCTTT | CASSSPGGTEAFF
once | TRBJ2-3 | TRBD2 | TRBV9 | TGTGCCAGCAGCGTAACTGGGGGGGTTCGAGGTACGCAGTATTTT | CASSVTGGVRGTQYF
- | TRBJ1-1 | TRBD1 | TRBV5-1 | TGCGCCAGCAGCATTCGGACAGGGACCACTGAAGCTTTCTTT | CASSIRTGTTEAFF
- | TRBJ2-1 | - | TRBV30 | TGTGCCTGGCAACCGGGACTCGAAAACAATGAGCAGTTCTTC | CAWQPGLENNEQFF
- | TRBJ1-2 | - | TRBV9 | TGTGCCAGCAGCGACAGGGCTTCGGGTATCTATGGCTACACCTTC | CASSDRASGIYGYTF
- | TRBJ1-1 | - | TRBV10-2 | TGCGCCAGCGGATCTGGGGGGGGAGCTTTCTTT | CASGSGGGAFF
- | TRBJ2-7 | - | TRBV5-1 | TGCGCCAGCAGCTTCACCCTGGGGAGCTCCTACGAGCAGTACTTC | CASSFTLGSSYEQYF
- | TRBJ1-1 | TRBD1 | TRBV19 | TGTGCCAGTAGTGCCCTTGTACAGGGGGAAACTGAAGCTTTCTTT | CASSALVQGETEAFF
once | TRBJ2-3 | TRBD1 | TRBV9 | TGTGCCAGCAGCGCGGGACAGGGTGGCACAGATACGCAGTATTTT | CASSAGQGGTDTQYF
- | TRBJ1-2 | - | TRBV19 | TGTGCCAGTAGTGACCGGGACAATGGCTACACCTTC | CASSDRDNGYTF
once | TRBJ1-4 | - | TRBV6-1 | TGTGCCAGCACCCGCGGAGAGGGGGGGGGTGAAAAACTGTTTTTT | CASTRGEGGGEKLFF
- | TRBJ1-2 | - | TRBV11-2 | TGTGCCAGCAGCTTTATGAGGACAGTGGGCTTCGACGGCTACACCTTC | CASSFMRTVGFDGYTF
- | TRBJ1-1 | - | TRBV7-3 | TGTGCCAGCAGCTTATTCTTGAACACTGAAGCTTTCTTT | CASSLFLNTEAFF
- | TRBJ2-5 | TRBD2 | TRBV4-1 | TGCGCCAGCAGCCGAAGGGGACTAGCGGGAGGGTACCCGAGTGGCACTCAAGAGACCCAGTACTTC | CASSRRGLAGGYPSGTQETQYF
few | TRBJ2-5 | - | TRBV9 | TGTGCCAGCAGCGTATTGGGCGACCAAGAGACCCAGTACTTC | CASSVLGDQETQYF
- | TRBJ1-5 | - | TRBV2 | TGTGCCAGCAGCGAACAGGGACTTAGCAATCAGCCCCAGCATTTT | CASSEQGLSNQPQHF
- | TRBJ1-4 | TRBD1 | TRBV6-5 | TGTGCCAGCAGTTATTCTCGGACAGGTCTTAATGAAAAACTGTTTTTT | CASSYSRTGLNEKLFF
few | TRBJ2-5 | - | TRBV4-1 | TGCGCCAGCAGCCAATCTCTCCAAGAGACCCAGTACTTC | CASSQSLQETQYF
- | TRBJ2-5 | TRBD2 | TRBV11-2 | TGTGCCAGCAGAGGTAGCGGGTATGCCTCGGGGACCCAGTACTTC | CASRGSGYASGTQYF
- | TRBJ2-1 | - | TRBV11-3 | TGTGCCAGCAGCTTCGAGCGAGGTTATGAGCAGTTCTTC | CASSFERGYEQFF
- | TRBJ2-7 | - | TRBV6-5 | TGTGCCAGCAGTTACGGAATTACCGCGCCGGGGTACGAGCAGTACTTC | CASSYGITAPGYEQYF
- | TRBJ2-3 | - | TRBV7-3 | TGTGCCAGCAGCTTAAGCGGGGGCGATTTGGATACGCAGTATTTT | CASSLSGGDLDTQYF
- | TRBJ2-1 | TRBD1 | TRBV2 | TGTGCCAGCAGTTATGGGACAGGGCGTCATGAGCAGTTCTTC | CASSYGTGRHEQFF
few | TRBJ2-7 | TRBD2 | TRBV30 | TGTGCCTGGAGTCGCGGGGGGGCAGGAGACTACGAGCAGTACTTC | CAWSRGGAGDYEQYF
- | TRBJ2-1 | TRBD2 | TRBV9 | TGTGCCAGCAGCGTTTCGGGACTAGCTTCCGATGAGCAGTTCTTC | CASSVSGLASDEQFF
- | TRBJ1-2 | TRBD1 | TRBV27 | TGTGCCAGCAGTTGGACAGGGAACGGTGGCTACACCTTC | CASSWTGNGGYTF
- | TRBJ2-5 | - | TRBV7-9 | TGTTCCAGCAGCTTCCTTAAAGAGACCCAGTACTTC | CSSSFLKETQYF
- | TRBJ2-1 | - | TRBV5-1 | TGCGCCAGCCAATTGGGGGCCGGCCATGAGCAGTTCTTC | CASQLGAGHEQFF
- | TRBJ2-3 | - | TRBV2 | TGTGCCAGCAGTTGGGACAGCGGGTCCACAGATACGCAGTATTTT | CASSWDSGSTDTQYF
- | TRBJ1-3 | TRBD1 | TRBV11-2 | TGTGCCAGCAGCCGCCCAGGGGGTCACTGGACCATATATTTT | CASSRPGGHWTIYF
- | TRBJ2-2 | TRBD1 | TRBV2 | TGTGCCAGCAGGGCACAGGGGATGAGCGGGGAGCTGTTTTTT | CASRAQGMSGELFF
- | TRBJ2-7 | TRBD2 | TRBV7-8 | TGTGCCAGCAGCCCGGCGGGGGGCATCAGCTCCTACGAGCAGTACTTC | CASSPAGGISSYEQYF
- | TRBJ2-7 | - | TRBV9 | TGTGCCAGCAGCGTAGGGCGACTCCTGGTAGAGGAGCAGTACTTC | CASSVGRLLVEEQYF
few | TRBJ2-7 | TRBD2 | TRBV5-6 | TGTGCCAGCAGCTCTGGGACTAGCGCCTACGAGCAGTACTTC | CASSSGTSAYEQYF
- | TRBJ2-1 | - | TRBV9 | TGTGCCAGCAGCGTAGCGTTCGGGAGCTACAATGAGCAGTTCTTC | CASSVAFGSYNEQFF
- | TRBJ2-7 | TRBD1 | TRBV7-8 | TGTGCCAGCAGTTCCCCGGGACAGGGATCCGAGCAGTACTTC | CASSSPGQGSEQYF
- | TRBJ2-1 | - | TRBV5-1 | TGCGCCAGCAGCTCACCCCAAAGACTAGAAACACCCCTCAATTACAATGAGCAGTTCTTC | CASSSPQRLETPLNYNEQFF
- | TRBJ2-7 | TRBD2 | TRBV7-2 | TGTGCCACCTCAAACGCGGGGGACTACGAGCAGTACTTC | CATSNAGDYEQYF
- | TRBJ2-7 | - | TRBV6-5 | TGTGCCAGCGGTGACAGCTCCTACGAGCAGTACTTC | CASGDSSYEQYF
- | TRBJ2-4 | - | TRBV5-1 | TGCGCCAGCAGGGTCGACAGTAACCTAGCCAAAAACATTCAGTACTTC | CASRVDSNLAKNIQYF
- | TRBJ2-1 | TRBD2 | TRBV7-3 | TGTGCCAGCAGCTTATGGGGAGCGGGACCCTCCCACAATGAGCAGTTCTTC | CASSLWGAGPSHNEQFF
- | TRBJ2-1 | - | TRBV2 | TGTGCCAGCAGTCGAGCGGGTAGCTCCTACAATGAGCAGTTCTTC | CASSRAGSSYNEQFF
- | TRBJ1-5 | TRBD1 | TRBV28 | TGTGCCAGCAGCGTTATTACTCCCGGACAGGGGGTCAATCAGCCCCAGCATTTT | CASSVITPGQGVNQPQHF
- | TRBJ1-1 | - | TRBV5-1 | TGCGCCAGCAGCTTGGGGGGAGCAGTGGCTGAAGCTTTCTTT | CASSLGGAVAEAFF
once | TRBJ1-5 | TRBD1 | TRBV2 | TGTGCCAGCAGTGAGGGAGGGACAGGGATTGAGGATCAGCCCCAGCATTTT | CASSEGGTGIEDQPQHF
- | TRBJ2-5 | TRBD1 | TRBV5-8 | TGTGCCAGCAGCCCTAGGACAGGGGAGCACCAAGAGACCCAGTACTTC | CASSPRTGEHQETQYF
- | TRBJ2-3 | - | TRBV6-4 | TGTGCCAGCAGCAGACAGTATAGCACAGATACGCAGTATTTT | CASSRQYSTDTQYF
- | TRBJ2-7 | TRBD1 | TRBV7-2 | TGTGCCAGCAGCACCGGACAGGGGCACACCTACGAGCAGTACTTC | CASSTGQGHTYEQYF
- | TRBJ1-2 | - | TRBV5-4 | TGTGCCAGCAGCCAAGGGTCAGGGGACCTCTATGGCTACACCTTC | CASSQGSGDLYGYTF
few | TRBJ1-1 | - | TRBV7-9 | TGTGCCAGCAGCTTCCCACTAAGTGAAGCTTTCTTT | CASSFPLSEAFF
once | TRBJ2-3 | TRBD2 | TRBV4-2 | TGTGCCAGCAGCCAAGTGCCGGGACTAGCGGGAGGTAAAGTAAGCACAGATACGCAGTATTTT | CASSQVPGLAGGKVSTDTQYF
- | TRBJ1-5 | - | TRBV2 | TGTGCCAGCAGTAAAGACAGTTTAGATCAGCCCCAGCATTTT | CASSKDSLDQPQHF
once | TRBJ2-5 | - | TRBV7-8 | TGTGCCAGCAGCTTAGGACAGTTGGGGGGGCGGGGAGAGACCCAGTACTTC | CASSLGQLGGRGETQYF
- | TRBJ2-3 | - | TRBV10-1 | TGCGCCAGCAGTGCGCTAGCCGGAGGCACAGATACGCAGTATTTT | CASSALAGGTDTQYF